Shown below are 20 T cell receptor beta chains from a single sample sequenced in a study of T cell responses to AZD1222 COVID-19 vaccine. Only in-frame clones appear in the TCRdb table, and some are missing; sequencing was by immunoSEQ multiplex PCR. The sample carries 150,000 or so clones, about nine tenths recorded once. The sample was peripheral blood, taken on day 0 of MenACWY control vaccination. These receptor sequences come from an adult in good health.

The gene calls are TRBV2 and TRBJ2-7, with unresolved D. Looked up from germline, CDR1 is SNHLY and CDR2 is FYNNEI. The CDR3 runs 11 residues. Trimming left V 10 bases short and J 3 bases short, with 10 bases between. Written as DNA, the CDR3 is TGTGCCACCTCGGCCAACTACGAGCAGTACTTC. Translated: CATSANYEQYF.

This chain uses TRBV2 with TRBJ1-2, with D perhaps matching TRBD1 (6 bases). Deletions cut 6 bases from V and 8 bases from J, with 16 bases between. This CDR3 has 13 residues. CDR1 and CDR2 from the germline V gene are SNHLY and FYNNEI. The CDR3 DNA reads TGTGCCAGCAGACAGGGACTCCTTCGGGGCTACACCTTC. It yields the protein CASRQGLLRGYTF.

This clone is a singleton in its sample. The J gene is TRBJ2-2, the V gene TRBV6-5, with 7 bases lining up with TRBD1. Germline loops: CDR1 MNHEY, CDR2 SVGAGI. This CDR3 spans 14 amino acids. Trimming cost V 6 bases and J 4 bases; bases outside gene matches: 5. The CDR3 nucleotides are TGTGCCAGCAGGACAGGGATTGGCACCGGGGAGCTGTTTTTT. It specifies CASRTGIGTGELFF.

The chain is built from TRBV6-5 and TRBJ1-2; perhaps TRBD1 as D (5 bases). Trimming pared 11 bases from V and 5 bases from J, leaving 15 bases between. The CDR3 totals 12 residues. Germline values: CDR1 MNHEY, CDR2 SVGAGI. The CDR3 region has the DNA TGTGCCGCCCGGGGCGCGCCATATGGCTACACCTTC. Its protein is CAARGAPYGYTF.

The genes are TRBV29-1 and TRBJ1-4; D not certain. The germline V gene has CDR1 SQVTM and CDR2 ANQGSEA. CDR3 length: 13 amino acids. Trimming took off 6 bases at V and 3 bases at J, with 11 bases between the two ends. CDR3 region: CSVRRGANEKLFF. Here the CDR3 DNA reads TGCAGCGTCCGCAGAGGAGCTAATGAAAAACTGTTTTTT.

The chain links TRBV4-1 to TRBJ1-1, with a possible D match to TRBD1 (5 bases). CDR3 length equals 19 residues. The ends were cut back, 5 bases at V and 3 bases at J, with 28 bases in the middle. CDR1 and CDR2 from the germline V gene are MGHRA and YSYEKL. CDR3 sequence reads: CASSVRRVGGGAGDTEAFF. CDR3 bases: TGCGCCAGCAGCGTTCGAAGGGTGGGCGGTGGGGCCGGAGACACTGAAGCTTTCTTT.

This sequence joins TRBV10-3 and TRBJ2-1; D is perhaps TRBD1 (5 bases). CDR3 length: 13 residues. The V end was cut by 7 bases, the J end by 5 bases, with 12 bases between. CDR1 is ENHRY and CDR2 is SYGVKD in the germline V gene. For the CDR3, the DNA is TGTGCCATCACCATAGGACAAAACAATGAGCAGTTCTTC. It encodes CAITIGQNNEQFF.

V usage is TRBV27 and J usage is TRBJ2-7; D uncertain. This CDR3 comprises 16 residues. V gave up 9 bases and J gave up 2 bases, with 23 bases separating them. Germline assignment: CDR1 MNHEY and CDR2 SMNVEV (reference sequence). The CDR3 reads CASSLSGPTYTYEQYF. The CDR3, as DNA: TGTGCCAGTTCGCTCTCCGGTCCGACTTATACCTACGAGCAGTACTTC.

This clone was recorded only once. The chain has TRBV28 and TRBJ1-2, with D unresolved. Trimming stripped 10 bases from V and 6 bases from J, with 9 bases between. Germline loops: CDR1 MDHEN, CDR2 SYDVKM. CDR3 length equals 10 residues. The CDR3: CATLLNGYTF. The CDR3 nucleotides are TGTGCCACCTTATTGAATGGCTACACCTTC.

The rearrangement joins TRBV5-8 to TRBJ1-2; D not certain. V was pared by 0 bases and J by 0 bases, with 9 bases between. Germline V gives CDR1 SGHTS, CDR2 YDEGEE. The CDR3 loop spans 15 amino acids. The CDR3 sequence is CASSLGRLTNYGYTF. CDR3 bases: TGTGCCAGCAGCTTGGGGCGGCTCACTAACTATGGCTACACCTTC. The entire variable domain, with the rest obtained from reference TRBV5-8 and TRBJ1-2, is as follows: EAGVTQSPTHLIKTRGQQATLRCSPISGHTSVYWYQQALGLGLQFLLWYDEGEERNRGNFPPRFSGRQFPNYSSELNVNALELEDSALYLCASSLGRLTNYGYTFGSGTRLTVV.

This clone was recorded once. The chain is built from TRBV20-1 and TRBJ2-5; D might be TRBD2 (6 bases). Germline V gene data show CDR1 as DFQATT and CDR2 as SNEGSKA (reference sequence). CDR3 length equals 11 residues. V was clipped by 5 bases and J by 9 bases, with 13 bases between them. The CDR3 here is CSAELGGAQYF. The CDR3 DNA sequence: TGCAGTGCTGAACTAGGAGGGGCCCAGTACTTC.

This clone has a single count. CDR3 residues: CASSLTGARDTQYF. CDR3 DNA: TGTGCCAGCAGCTTAACGGGGGCCCGAGATACGCAGTATTTT. The V gene is TRBV7-6, the J gene TRBJ2-3, with D perhaps being TRBD1 or TRBD2 (6 bases each). V was cut by 2 bases and J by 5 bases, with 11 bases left in between. Germline V lookup: CDR1 SGHVS, CDR2 FNYEAQ. The CDR3 is 14 amino acids. Full variable domain (remainder filled in from reference TRBV7-6 and TRBJ2-3): GAGVSQSPRYKVTKRGQDVALRCDPISGHVSLYWYRQALGQGPEFLTYFNYEAQQDKSGLPNDRFSAERPEGSISTLTIQRTEQRDSAMYRCASSLTGARDTQYFGPGTRLTVL.

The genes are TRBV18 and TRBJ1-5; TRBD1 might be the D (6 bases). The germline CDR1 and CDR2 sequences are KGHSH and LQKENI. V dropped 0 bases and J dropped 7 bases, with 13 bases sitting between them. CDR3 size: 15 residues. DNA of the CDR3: TGTGCCAGCTCACCACCTCGCGGGGGCGGCCAGCCCCAGCATTTT. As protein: CASSPPRGGGQPQHF.

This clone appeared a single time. Here the CDR3 DNA reads TGTGCCAGCCGCAGCCCGATGCCTACAGAGACCCAGTACTTC. Translating gives CASRSPMPTETQYF. The chain links TRBV11-3 to TRBJ2-5; D is unclear. CDR1 and CDR2 (germline): SGHNT, YENEEA. CDR3 length: 14 residues. Trimming removed 8 bases at V and 4 bases at J, with 17 bases between.

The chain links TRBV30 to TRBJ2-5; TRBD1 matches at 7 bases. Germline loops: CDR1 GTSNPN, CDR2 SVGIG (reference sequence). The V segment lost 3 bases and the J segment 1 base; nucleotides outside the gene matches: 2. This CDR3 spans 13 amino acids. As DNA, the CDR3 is TGTGCCTGGAGCCACAGGGGCCAAGAGACCCAGTACTTC. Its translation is CAWSHRGQETQYF.

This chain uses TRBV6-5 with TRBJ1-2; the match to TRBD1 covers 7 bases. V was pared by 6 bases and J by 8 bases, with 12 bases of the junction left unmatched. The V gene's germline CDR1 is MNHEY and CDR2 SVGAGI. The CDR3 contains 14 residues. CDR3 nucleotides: TGTGCCAGCAGAGCGGGACAGCCACTACAGGGCTACACCTTC. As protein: CASRAGQPLQGYTF.

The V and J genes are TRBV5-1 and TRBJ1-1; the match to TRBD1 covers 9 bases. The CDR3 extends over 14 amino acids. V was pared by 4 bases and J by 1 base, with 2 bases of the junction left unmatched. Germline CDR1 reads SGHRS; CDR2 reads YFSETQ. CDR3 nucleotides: TGCGCCAGCAGCACGGGACAGGGGAACACTGAAGCTTTCTTT. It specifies CASSTGQGNTEAFF.

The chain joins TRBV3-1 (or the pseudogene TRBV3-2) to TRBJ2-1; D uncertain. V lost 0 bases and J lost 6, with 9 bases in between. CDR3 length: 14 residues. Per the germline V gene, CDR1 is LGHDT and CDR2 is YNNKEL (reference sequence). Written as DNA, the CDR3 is TGTGCCAGCAGCCAAGATCCCAGACGCAATGAGCAGTTCTTC. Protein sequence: CASSQDPRRNEQFF.

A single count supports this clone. The CDR3 sequence is CASSQRKGAAPFSGANVLTF. CDR3 nucleotide sequence: TGTGCCAGCAGTCAACGGAAGGGGGCCGCACCCTTCTCTGGGGCCAACGTCCTGACTTTC. The chain links TRBV6-6 to TRBJ2-6, with TRBD1 matching 7 bases. Germline-derived CDR1 and CDR2 are MNHNY and SVGAGI (reference sequence). The CDR3 has 20 residues. Trimming cost V 5 bases and J 0 bases; bases outside gene matches: 16.

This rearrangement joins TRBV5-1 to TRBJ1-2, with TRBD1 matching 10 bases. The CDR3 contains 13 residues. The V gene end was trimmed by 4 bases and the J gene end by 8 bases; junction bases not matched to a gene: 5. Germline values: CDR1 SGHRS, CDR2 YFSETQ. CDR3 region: CASSRGQGEGYTF. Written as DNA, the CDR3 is TGCGCCAGCAGCCGAGGACAGGGGGAAGGCTACACCTTC.